This paragraph covers one TCR beta chain sequence. Its antigen is as yet unknown. A read error may account for a junction end that differs from germline. TCR beta cDNA was made from 450 to 600 ng total RNA with a constant-region primer. Library construction for TCR beta comprised three nested multiplex PCR rounds performed with slightly modified ARM-PCR. A C-beta reverse primer and TRBV1-TRBV30 forward primers served in each of the first two PCR rounds, at about 9 cycles apiece. TCRdb re-called the multiplex PCR reads through MiXCR, storing one row per CDR3 protein. The sample has a few hundred thousand distinct CDR3 sequences, about 50% seen once. These data originate in a study of tumor-infiltrating lymphocytes in primary liver carcinoma. The V gene's germline CDR1 is SGHRS and CDR2 YFSETQ. The CDR3 runs to 14 residues. RNA was extracted from whole blood without cell sorting, alongside germline DNA. They drew about 3.9 milliliters of peripheral blood before surgery.

Study-level points and caveats: The 250 largest clones made up significantly more of tumor than blood repertoires (p = 0.039). For tumor-adjacent and tumor-blood pairs, overlap was less than that seen for tumor region pairs.

The TCR was taken from a woman aged 25 to 39 with primary liver carcinoma and hepatitis B virus infection. The chain uses TRBV5-1 and TRBJ2-2, with D tentatively TRBD2 (5 bases). The material sequenced was peripheral blood. The CDR3 loop is CASSSIGNTGELLF. The CDR3 region has the DNA TGCGCCAGCAGCTCGATTGGGAACACCGGGGAGCTGTTGTTT.